The 24 T cell receptor beta chains listed next were all sequenced from one sample in a study of low-dose radiotherapy and immunotherapy resistance in tumors. Time point indicated: after trial treatment. Treatment specified: LDRT plus nivolumab, ipilimumab, low-dose cyclophosphamide and aspirin (RACIN trial). Both TCRalpha and TCRbeta chains were reverse transcribed with V-gene-specific primers. For amplifying TCRs, the PCR ran for around 20 cycles with Phusion, which was used together with a constant-region primer and the adapter on the V primers. TCRdb reanalysed the reads using MiXCR and keeps one entry per CDR3 protein. The data show some 100,000 distinct CDR3 sequences, with more than 20% seen just once and roughly 4.3% held by the top ten. Sequencing used PBMCs, obtained after low-dose radiotherapy plus immunotherapy. The receptors stem from a male donor with prostate cancer.

The J gene is TRBJ2-5, the V gene TRBV11-2, with TRBD1 matching 10 bases. V lost 5 bases, J lost 5 bases, and 8 bases stayed unmatched. The CDR3 contains 15 residues. Germline assignment: CDR1 SGHAT and CDR2 FQNNGV. CDR3 nucleotide sequence: TGTGCCAGCAGCCCCACTCGACAGGGGGCCGAGACCCAGTACTTC. This gives the protein CASSPTRQGAETQYF. Looking up the rest from reference TRBV11-2 and TRBJ2-5 gives the full variable domain: EAGVAQSPRYKIIEKRQSVAFWCNPISGHATLYWYQQILGQGPKLLIQFQNNGVVDDSQLPKDRFSAERLKGVDSTLKIQPAKLEDSAVYLCASSPTRQGAETQYFGPGTRLLVL.

This clonotype was seen many times. The chain joins TRBV7-6 to TRBJ2-1; D tentatively reads TRBD1 or TRBD2 (7 bases each). The CDR3 length is 13 residues. Trimming took 6 bases from V and 8 from J, leaving 14 bases between them. The germline V gene has CDR1 SGHVS and CDR2 FNYEAQ. The CDR3 DNA follows: TGTGCCAGCAGGTCAGGGGGGGGGGATGAGCAGTTCTTC. Translating gives CASRSGGGDEQFF.

Many counts were recorded for this clonotype. The chain carries TRBV29-1 and TRBJ2-1; unclear D gene. V dropped 0 bases and J dropped 9 bases, with 12 bases sitting between them. CDR1 is SQVTM, CDR2 ANQGSEA, per germline. This CDR3 has 13 amino acids. CDR3 amino acids: CSVEERSQAEQFF. The CDR3 coding sequence is TGCAGCGTTGAAGAACGCAGCCAGGCTGAGCAGTTCTTC.

The V gene is TRBV6-2 or TRBV6-3, the J gene TRBJ2-4; the D gene could be TRBD1 or TRBD2 (6 bases each). CDR1 is MNHEY and CDR2 is SVGEGT in the germline V gene. This CDR3 contains 14 residues. Deletions cut 6 bases from V and 6 bases from J, with 15 bases between. CDR3 residues: CASRTQEGGNIQYF. The CDR3 nucleotides are TGTGCCAGCAGGACCCAGGAGGGGGGAAACATTCAGTACTTC.

This clonotype was detected only a few times. A much larger clonotype is one base distant, so this may be a read error. This rearrangement joins TRBV6-2 or TRBV6-3 to TRBJ2-5; 8 nucleotides line up with TRBD2. The CDR3 has 14 amino acids. V gave up 10 bases and J gave up 1 base; unmatched junction bases: 8. In germline, CDR1 is MNHEY, CDR2 SVGEGT. The CDR3 DNA reads as TGTGCCAACATCGACAGCGGGGGCCAAGAGACCCAGTACTTC. Protein: CANIDSGGQETQYF.

In this sample, this clonotype turned up many times. J is TRBJ2-3 and V is TRBV5-5, with D maybe TRBD1 (6 bases). CDR1 SGHKS and CDR2 YYEKEE come from the germline V gene (reference sequence). This CDR3 is 16 amino acids long. V shed 0 bases and J shed 3 bases, with 14 bases lying between them. CDR3: CASSLVGDISTDTQYF. The CDR3 region has the DNA TGTGCCAGCAGCTTGGTAGGGGACATCTCAACAGATACGCAGTATTTT.

This clonotype was observed once. CDR3 sequence: CASNRGGVYNEQFF. The CDR3 region has the DNA TGTGCCAGCAATAGGGGAGGCGTCTACAATGAGCAGTTCTTC. The chain couples TRBV12-3 or TRBV12-4 to TRBJ2-1, with D possibly being TRBD2 (6 bases). Trimming left V 7 bases short and J 3 bases short, with 13 bases between. The CDR3 totals 14 residues.

This sequence joins TRBV28 and TRBJ1-5, with D unclear. The germline V gene encodes CDR1 MDHEN and CDR2 SYDVKM. CDR3 length: 12 amino acids. The V gene lost 7 bases and the J gene lost 5 bases, with 9 bases spanning the gap. CDR3 loop: CASTGRYQPQHF. CDR3 nucleotide sequence: TGTGCCAGCACCGGGAGGTATCAGCCCCAGCATTTT.

The genes are TRBV5-1 and TRBJ1-5; TRBD1 is a possible D gene (6 bases). Trimming left V 4 bases short and J 5 bases short, with 10 bases between. The CDR3 spans 13 residues. The germline gives CDR1 SGHRS, CDR2 YFSETQ. The CDR3 coding sequence is TGCGCCAGCAGCATGGACAGAGATCAGCCCCAGCATTTT. Translating gives CASSMDRDQPQHF.

A word on this clonotype: It is likely a read error: a sequence one base away is far more abundant. The gene calls are TRBV7-9 and TRBJ2-7, with TRBD1 matching over 10 bases. V lost 5 bases to trimming and J lost 7 bases; unmatched junction nucleotides: 14. The germline CDR1 and CDR2 sequences are SEHNR and FQNEAQ (reference sequence). This CDR3 comprises 16 residues. CDR3 sequence (DNA): TGTGCCAGCAGCATAGGTGCGGGACAGGGGCCTAATGAGCAGTACTTC. Amino acid sequence: CASSIGAGQGPNEQYF.

The table lists this clonotype with many counts. The rearrangement uses TRBV7-2 and TRBJ2-1, with 10 bases identical to TRBD2. Germline V gene data show CDR1 as SGHTA and CDR2 as FQGNSA. V lost 1 base, J lost 4 bases, and 1 base stayed unmatched. CDR3 length equals 15 residues. DNA of the CDR3: TGTGCCAGCAGCTTAGGTAGCGGGGGGTACAATGAGCAGTTCTTC. As protein: CASSLGSGGYNEQFF.

The sample holds many counts of this clonotype. A read error may produce the germline difference seen at one junction end. V is TRBV7-7 and J is TRBJ2-1; possible D gene TRBD2, 6 bases. The CDR3 is made up of 15 amino acids. Germline V gene data show CDR1 as SSHAT and CDR2 as FNYEAQ (reference sequence). The CDR3 loop is CASSLVAGSNNEQFF. The CDR3 DNA reads as TGTGCTAGCAGCTTAGTTGCGGGGAGCAACAATGAGCAGTTCTTC.

A word on this clonotype: A much larger clone differs by one base, so this may be a read error. This chain joins TRBV5-6 and TRBJ2-1; 8 nucleotides match TRBD1. This CDR3 has 14 residues. Germline V lookup: CDR1 SGHDT, CDR2 YYEEEE. With V trimmed by 3 bases and J by 1 base, 0 bases remained unmatched. CDR3 residues: CASSWTGSYNEQFF. For the CDR3, the DNA is TGTGCCAGCAGCTGGACAGGGTCCTACAATGAGCAGTTCTTC. The full variable domain, rest sourced from reference TRBV5-6 and TRBJ2-1, is DAGVTQSPTHLIKTRGQQVTLRCSPKSGHDTVSWYQQALGQGPQFIFQYYEEEERQRGNFPDRFSGHQFPNYSSELNVNALLLGDSALYLCASSWTGSYNEQFFGPGTRLTVL.

The rearrangement uses TRBV2 and TRBJ1-1; a weak D match, TRBD1 (5 bases). The V and J ends lost 0 bases and 9 bases respectively, with 20 bases between them. Germline values: CDR1 SNHLY, CDR2 FYNNEI. The CDR3 runs to 16 residues. CDR3 amino acids: CASSEAGPRAGLKAFF. CDR3 DNA sequence: TGTGCCAGCAGTGAAGCAGGCCCGAGGGCGGGACTTAAAGCTTTCTTT.

This clonotype was detected many times. This sequence joins TRBV29-1 and TRBJ2-5; 8 bases map to TRBD1. The V gene end was trimmed by 6 bases and the J gene end by 7 bases; junction bases not matched to a gene: 10. Germline CDR1 SQVTM, CDR2 ANQGSEA. CDR3 length equals 13 residues. CDR3 sequence (DNA): TGCAGCGTAGGACAGGGATTTTTAGGGACCCAGTACTTC. It encodes CSVGQGFLGTQYF.

This clonotype was detected ten times or more. V is TRBV12-3 or TRBV12-4 and J is TRBJ1-1; no firm D call. The CDR3 contains 13 residues. Trimming took 3 bases from V and 4 from J, leaving 9 bases between them. Here the CDR3 reads CASSFPQVTEAFF. CDR3 nucleotides: TGTGCCAGCAGTTTCCCTCAGGTCACTGAAGCTTTCTTT.

This clonotype was detected ten times or more. The gene calls are TRBV9 and TRBJ2-1, with 9 bases matching TRBD2. The CDR3 totals 19 residues. Germline CDR1 reads SGDLS; CDR2 reads YYNGEE. V lost 4 bases to trimming and J lost 0 bases; unmatched junction nucleotides: 14. The CDR3 sequence: CASSPMSGGGGSSYNEQFF. The CDR3 region has the DNA TGTGCCAGCAGCCCAATGTCGGGCGGGGGGGGCAGCTCCTACAATGAGCAGTTCTTC.

At least ten counts were recorded for this clonotype. The CDR3 DNA follows: TGTGCCAGCAGACCAGGGGGTGAGAACAACTATGGCTACACCTTC. This translates into CASRPGGENNYGYTF. V and J are TRBV21-1 and TRBJ1-2; TRBD1, the D gene given by the table, was not confirmed from the DNA. TRBV21-1 is noted as a pseudogene. This CDR3 has 15 residues.

This clonotype was observed at least ten times. V and J are TRBV5-1 and TRBJ1-2, with no clear D. The V gene lost 0 bases and the J gene lost 0 bases, with 15 bases spanning the gap. The CDR3 is 17 amino acids. Per the germline V gene, CDR1 is SGHRS and CDR2 is YFSETQ. The CDR3 reads CASSLASNSQANYGYTF. CDR3 nucleotide sequence: TGCGCCAGCAGCTTGGCCAGTAACAGCCAAGCTAACTATGGCTACACCTTC.

This clonotype came up many times. The gene calls are TRBV12-3 or TRBV12-4 and TRBJ2-1; possible D gene TRBD2, 5 bases. This CDR3 spans 15 amino acids. Trimming took 0 bases from V and 12 from J, leaving 18 bases between them. The CDR3 loop reads CASSLAFSGTSWQFF. DNA of the CDR3: TGTGCCAGCAGTTTAGCATTCTCGGGAACGTCTTGGCAGTTCTTC.

This clonotype was observed many times. V usage is TRBV7-2 and J usage is TRBJ1-1; 8 nucleotides match TRBD1. The CDR3 extends over 15 amino acids. In germline, CDR1 is SGHTA, CDR2 FQGNSA. Unmatched junction bases numbered 6, after V lost 5 bases and J lost 1 base. The CDR3 is CASSAQGAKNTEAFF. For the CDR3, the DNA is TGTGCCAGCAGCGCTCAGGGGGCCAAGAACACTGAAGCTTTCTTT.

This clonotype showed up just a few times. V gene TRBV24-1 combines with J gene TRBJ2-7, with 7 bases matching TRBD1. Germline CDR1 is KGHDR and CDR2 is SFDVKD. V was clipped by 4 bases and J by 2 bases; unmatched bases: 7. This CDR3 has 15 residues. CDR3 in amino acids: CATSDPGQAPYEQYF. The CDR3 coding sequence is TGTGCCACCAGTGACCCAGGACAGGCCCCCTACGAGCAGTACTTC.

The chain employs TRBV18 and TRBJ1-2; D unresolved. CDR3 length: 13 residues. Germline CDR1 is KGHSH and CDR2 is LQKENI. Trimming pared 8 bases from V and 4 bases from J, leaving 14 bases between. The CDR3 DNA is TGTGCCAGCGCTTCGGGCAGGACCTATGGCTACACCTTC. Its translation: CASASGRTYGYTF.

The chain employs TRBV2 and TRBJ2-5; D unresolved. Deletions cut 3 bases from V and 7 bases from J, with 15 bases between. The CDR3 covers 14 residues. The germline V gene has CDR1 SNHLY and CDR2 FYNNEI. CDR3 sequence (DNA): TGTGCCAGCAGTGAGGGCCACATCTATGGGACCCAGTACTTC. Translated: CASSEGHIYGTQYF.